The rows below give T cell receptor beta chains drawn from one sample of a study of identical twins. MiXCR, run by TCRdb on the 5' RACE reads, gives a single entry per CDR3 protein. The data hold fewer than 350,000 distinct CDR3 sequences, with under 9.5% observed a single time. Separately, the same data were catalogued under a study of yellow fever vaccine responses in identical twins.

Sample: memory (CD45RO+) T cells sorted from blood. The origin of the receptors is a young woman in good health. Each CDR3 is given with its conserved first and last residue. Fields, in order: V gene, CDR3 length, J gene, clone size, D gene, CDR3 DNA, CDR3 protein. D genes are given only for firm matches. Clone size appears in some rows only: once, few, many, or a class for an expanded clone.

v_gene: TRBV24-1; len: 16; j_gene: TRBJ2-5; abundance: many; d_gene: TRBD1; CDR3nt: TGTGCCACCAGTGATGGGGACAGGGGTCTTCAAGAGACCCAGTACTTC; CDR3aa: CATSDGDRGLQETQYF
v_gene: TRBV20-1; len: 12; j_gene: TRBJ1-2; abundance: many; d_gene: NA; CDR3nt: TGCAGTGCTTATCAAGCAATCTATGGCTACACCTTC; CDR3aa: CSAYQAIYGYTF
v_gene: TRBV12-3/TRBV12-4; len: 13; j_gene: TRBJ1-5; abundance: many; d_gene: NA; CDR3nt: TGTGCCAGCAGGCGGTCTAGCAATCAGCCCCAGCATTTT; CDR3aa: CASRRSSNQPQHF
v_gene: TRBV7-3; len: 15; j_gene: TRBJ2-1; abundance: few; d_gene: TRBD2; CDR3nt: TGTGCCAGCAGCCGCCGGGAGGGCCGGGACAATGAGCAGTTCTTC; CDR3aa: CASSRREGRDNEQFF
v_gene: TRBV28; len: 15; j_gene: TRBJ2-7; abundance: NA; d_gene: TRBD1; CDR3nt: TGTGCCAGCAGTGCTTACCGACCGGGACAGGCCAAGCAGTACTTC; CDR3aa: CASSAYRPGQAKQYF
v_gene: TRBV20-1; len: 13; j_gene: TRBJ2-5; abundance: NA; d_gene: NA; CDR3nt: TGCAGTGCTAGAGATAGGCTAGCTGAGACCCAGTACTTC; CDR3aa: CSARDRLAETQYF
v_gene: TRBV10-3; len: 13; j_gene: TRBJ2-5; abundance: many; d_gene: NA; CDR3nt: TGTGCCATCAGTGAACAGAACCAAGAGACCCAGTACTTC; CDR3aa: CAISEQNQETQYF
v_gene: TRBV7-9; len: 11; j_gene: TRBJ2-7; abundance: many; d_gene: TRBD2; CDR3nt: TGTGCCAGCAGCCAGGGACTAGAGGCACATTTC; CDR3aa: CASSQGLEAHF
v_gene: TRBV10-3; len: 14; j_gene: TRBJ2-1; abundance: NA; d_gene: NA; CDR3nt: TGTGCCATCAGTGAAGTGGGATCGAAGGATGAGCAGTTCTTC; CDR3aa: CAISEVGSKDEQFF
v_gene: TRBV10-1; len: 16; j_gene: TRBJ2-1; abundance: NA; d_gene: TRBD2; CDR3nt: TGCGCCAGCAGTGTGCAGACTAGCGGGGGGTACAATGAGCAGTTCTTC; CDR3aa: CASSVQTSGGYNEQFF
v_gene: TRBV5-1; len: 14; j_gene: TRBJ2-7; abundance: NA; d_gene: TRBD2; CDR3nt: TGCGCCAGCAGCTCCGGGACTAGCGGGAATCGGCAGTACTTC; CDR3aa: CASSSGTSGNRQYF
v_gene: TRBV20-1; len: 15; j_gene: TRBJ2-4; abundance: few; d_gene: NA; CDR3nt: TGCAGTGCTAGAGATCGCGACCTTTCCAAAAACATTCAGTACTTC; CDR3aa: CSARDRDLSKNIQYF
v_gene: TRBV5-1; len: 15; j_gene: TRBJ2-7; abundance: few; d_gene: TRBD1; CDR3nt: TGCGCCAGCAGCTTGGAGACAGGGGGCCCCTACGAGCAGTACTTC; CDR3aa: CASSLETGGPYEQYF
v_gene: TRBV20-1; len: 17; j_gene: TRBJ2-7; abundance: NA; d_gene: TRBD2; CDR3nt: TGCAGTGCTAGAGATCCCCTGACTAGCGGCAGCTCCTACGAGCAGTACTTC; CDR3aa: CSARDPLTSGSSYEQYF
v_gene: TRBV18; len: 15; j_gene: TRBJ2-1; abundance: few; d_gene: TRBD1; CDR3nt: TGTGCCAGCTCACCCGGGGACAGGGGGTCCAGGGAGCAGTTCTTC; CDR3aa: CASSPGDRGSREQFF
v_gene: TRBV29-1; len: 15; j_gene: TRBJ1-2; abundance: many; d_gene: TRBD1; CDR3nt: TGCAGCGTTGAAGATTTTACAGGGGGAAGGGGAGGCTACACCTTC; CDR3aa: CSVEDFTGGRGGYTF
v_gene: TRBV11-2; len: 16; j_gene: TRBJ2-1; abundance: NA; d_gene: NA; CDR3nt: TGTGCCAGCAGCTTAGATTTGTCAGGGGTCCTTCCTGGGCAGTTCTTC; CDR3aa: CASSLDLSGVLPGQFF
v_gene: TRBV5-1; len: 15; j_gene: TRBJ2-1; abundance: few; d_gene: NA; CDR3nt: TGCGCCAGCACCCCGGGTGAAGGGGGGTACAATGAGCAGTTCTTC; CDR3aa: CASTPGEGGYNEQFF
v_gene: TRBV5-6; len: 14; j_gene: TRBJ2-5; abundance: few; d_gene: TRBD1; CDR3nt: TGTGCCAGCAACGACAGGGGGCGCGAAGAGACCCAGTACTTC; CDR3aa: CASNDRGREETQYF
v_gene: TRBV29-1; len: 13; j_gene: TRBJ2-2; abundance: few; d_gene: NA; CDR3nt: TGCAGCGTGAGAGGGCTCGGCACCGGGGAGCTGTTTTTT; CDR3aa: CSVRGLGTGELFF
v_gene: TRBV12-3/TRBV12-4; len: 12; j_gene: TRBJ2-1; abundance: many; d_gene: NA; CDR3nt: TGTGCCAGCAGACGGACAGCCCCTGGGCAGTTCTTC; CDR3aa: CASRRTAPGQFF
v_gene: TRBV11-2; len: 13; j_gene: TRBJ2-5; abundance: many; d_gene: NA; CDR3nt: TGTGCCAGCAGCCCTTGGGAGCGGGAGACCCAGTACTTC; CDR3aa: CASSPWERETQYF
v_gene: TRBV5-5; len: 15; j_gene: TRBJ1-3; abundance: NA; d_gene: NA; CDR3nt: TGTGCCAGCAGCCGACAAGGTCGAACCGGAAACACCATATATTTT; CDR3aa: CASSRQGRTGNTIYF
v_gene: TRBV6-5; len: 15; j_gene: TRBJ2-7; abundance: few; d_gene: TRBD2; CDR3nt: TGTGCCAGCAGTTACTCCGGGGGGTCCGCCTACGAGCAGTACTTC; CDR3aa: CASSYSGGSAYEQYF
v_gene: TRBV5-1; len: 18; j_gene: TRBJ1-5; abundance: few; d_gene: TRBD1; CDR3nt: TGCGCCAGCAGCTGGACTAGGACGGGACAGGGGATAAATCAGCCCCAGCATTTT; CDR3aa: CASSWTRTGQGINQPQHF
v_gene: TRBV5-1; len: 14; j_gene: TRBJ2-1; abundance: many; d_gene: NA; CDR3nt: TGCGCCAGCAGCTTGTCGGGGTATTACAATGAGCAGTTCTTC; CDR3aa: CASSLSGYYNEQFF
v_gene: TRBV3-1; len: 17; j_gene: TRBJ2-2; abundance: NA; d_gene: TRBD2; CDR3nt: TGTGCCTTCTGTGCGAGCTTAGCGGGAGGGTTTGCCGGGGAGCTGTTTTTT; CDR3aa: CAFCASLAGGFAGELFF
v_gene: TRBV4-2; len: 17; j_gene: TRBJ2-1; abundance: many; d_gene: TRBD2; CDR3nt: TGTGCCAGCAGCCAAGATACCGGGGGGGCCGCCTACAATGAGCAGTTCTTC; CDR3aa: CASSQDTGGAAYNEQFF
v_gene: TRBV5-1; len: 15; j_gene: TRBJ2-1; abundance: few; d_gene: TRBD2; CDR3nt: TGCGCCAGCAGCTCTAGCGGGTCAGCGGACAATGAGCAGTTCTTC; CDR3aa: CASSSSGSADNEQFF
v_gene: TRBV12-3/TRBV12-4; len: 15; j_gene: TRBJ2-1; abundance: many; d_gene: NA; CDR3nt: TGTGCCAGCAGTCCTCGGGGCCCCTACTACAATGAGCAGTTCTTC; CDR3aa: CASSPRGPYYNEQFF
v_gene: TRBV5-6; len: 14; j_gene: TRBJ1-2; abundance: many; d_gene: TRBD1; CDR3nt: TGTGCCAGCAGCGCCATAGGACAGGGACATGGCTACACCTTC; CDR3aa: CASSAIGQGHGYTF
v_gene: TRBV28; len: 13; j_gene: TRBJ1-1; abundance: NA; d_gene: NA; CDR3nt: TGTGCCAGCAGACTTGGGACAACCATGGAAGCTTTCTTT; CDR3aa: CASRLGTTMEAFF
v_gene: TRBV28; len: 14; j_gene: TRBJ1-6; abundance: few; d_gene: NA; CDR3nt: TGTGCCAGCAGCCCCCAAGGGCGTAATTCACCCCTCCACTTT; CDR3aa: CASSPQGRNSPLHF
v_gene: TRBV7-8; len: 13; j_gene: TRBJ1-5; abundance: many; d_gene: NA; CDR3nt: TGTGCCAGCAGCTTGGACCACAATCAGCCCCAGCATTTT; CDR3aa: CASSLDHNQPQHF
v_gene: TRBV18; len: 14; j_gene: TRBJ2-7; abundance: NA; d_gene: NA; CDR3nt: TGTGCCAGCTCAAGTAGCCAGGGCCCATACGAGCAGTACTTC; CDR3aa: CASSSSQGPYEQYF
v_gene: TRBV29-1; len: 14; j_gene: TRBJ1-5; abundance: many; d_gene: TRBD1; CDR3nt: TGCAGCGCCTCGGGACAGGGGAGCGATCAGCCCCAGCATTTT; CDR3aa: CSASGQGSDQPQHF
v_gene: TRBV28; len: 14; j_gene: TRBJ2-5; abundance: NA; d_gene: NA; CDR3nt: TGTGCCAGCAGGGGGGTCGGCAGAGGGGAGACCCAGTACTTC; CDR3aa: CASRGVGRGETQYF
v_gene: TRBV5-1; len: 17; j_gene: TRBJ2-1; abundance: few; d_gene: TRBD2; CDR3nt: TGCGCCAGCAGCTTGGATTGGTCTAGCGGGGCGTACAATGAGCAGTTCTTC; CDR3aa: CASSLDWSSGAYNEQFF
v_gene: TRBV29-1; len: 13; j_gene: TRBJ1-2; abundance: many; d_gene: TRBD1; CDR3nt: TGCAGCGTTGAACTGGGGACAGGGGTTGGCTACACCTTC; CDR3aa: CSVELGTGVGYTF
v_gene: TRBV29-1; len: 14; j_gene: TRBJ2-1; abundance: NA; d_gene: NA; CDR3nt: TGCAGCGCTTCGGGGGGGACAGGGTCGAATGAGCAGTTCTTC; CDR3aa: CSASGGTGSNEQFF
v_gene: TRBV23-1; len: 17; j_gene: TRBJ1-5; abundance: NA; d_gene: TRBD1; CDR3nt: TGCGCCAGCAGTCGTGGGACAGGGCTCCCCTCCCGGCGGCCCCAGCATTTT; CDR3aa: CASSRGTGLPSRRPQHF
v_gene: TRBV25-1; len: 11; j_gene: TRBJ2-5; abundance: NA; d_gene: NA; CDR3nt: TGTGCCAGCGGGAGGGGGAAGACCCAGTACTTC; CDR3aa: CASGRGKTQYF